What follows is one T cell receptor (beta chain) and its context. This clonotype has only one observation. Its binding antigen is unknown. No base quality information exists; no much larger clone differs at one position. A single read is weak support. The CDR3 contains 15 residues, cysteine and phenylalanine counted. Solely the CDR3 DNA is kept, with 45 bases framed from the first base. After removal of 1 base from V and 2 bases from J, the junction retains 4 bases not matched to a gene. CDR1 and CDR2 were assigned from the germline V gene (reference sequence) as LGHDT and YNNKEL. Peripheral blood CD8+ and CD4+ T cells from healthy donors, Susac syndrome patients and multiple sclerosis patients were profiled using high-throughput TCR beta sequencing. Treatment-naive patients with stable or active relapsing-remitting disease fulfilling revised McDonald criteria were used as multiple sclerosis controls. Bulk CD8+ and CD4+ T cells were purified by magnetic negative isolation, while CD8+ TEMRA cells were enriched using FACS. Blood was drawn into EDTA tubes, processed within 24 hours, and PBMCs were isolated by density gradient centrifugation. PBMCs intended for TCR sequencing were cryopreserved in liquid nitrogen and were subsequently thawed in a 37 degrees C water bath. A purity of at least 90% was achieved for sorted or isolated CD4+, CD8+ and CD8+ TEMRA cells.

RNA was extracted with the RNeasy kit and roughly 0.45 to 1 ug was reverse transcribed using random hexamers. The immunoSEQ multiplex PCR assay, covering 54 Vbeta and 13 Jbeta segments, was used to amplify TCR beta CDR3 regions. To correct PCR amplification bias, a synthetic template baseline was used for both primer optimization and computational correction. Processing in the source paper ran as follows. Reads were annotated to V, D and J genes according to IMGT and were analyzed with immunoSEQ Analyzer, with only productive sequences retained. Clonality was calculated as one minus the Shannon entropy normalized by log2 of the number of productive unique sequences. For each patient and control, public and private clones were evaluated within the 100 most prevalent clones. Susac-specific clones were defined as absent from healthy and MS cohorts, over a thousand published viral clones and other ImmuneACCESS disease sequences. In-frame beta chains were kept once TCRdb had trimmed the public reads at Q25 with fastp and called clones with MiXCR. Entries that share a CDR3 protein sequence are merged under the most common genes and DNA. Clone size and V and J calls follow TCRdb, not the original study. This sample holds hundreds of thousands of distinct CDR3 sequences; about 96% were observed only once. The top ten clonotypes cover 0.095% of the sample.

This specimen comes from a study of CD8 T cells in Susac syndrome (dated by TCRdb to about 2019). Describing the broader study: The study used repertoire sequencing to test whether antigen drove CD8+ T cell activation and differentiation in Susac syndrome.

Points the paper makes about the study in general: The number of individuals in the TCR sequencing and HLA analysis was acknowledged as relatively small.

The clonotype comes from a human donor with multiple sclerosis. Material for sequencing was CD4+ T cells from PBMCs. The rearranged segments are TRBV3-1 and TRBJ2-7; TRBD1 lines up with 8 middle nucleotides. The CDR3 protein: CASSQGTGFTYEQYF. In nucleotides, the sequence is TGTGCCAGCAGCCAAGGGACAGGGTTTACCTACGAGCAGTACTTC.